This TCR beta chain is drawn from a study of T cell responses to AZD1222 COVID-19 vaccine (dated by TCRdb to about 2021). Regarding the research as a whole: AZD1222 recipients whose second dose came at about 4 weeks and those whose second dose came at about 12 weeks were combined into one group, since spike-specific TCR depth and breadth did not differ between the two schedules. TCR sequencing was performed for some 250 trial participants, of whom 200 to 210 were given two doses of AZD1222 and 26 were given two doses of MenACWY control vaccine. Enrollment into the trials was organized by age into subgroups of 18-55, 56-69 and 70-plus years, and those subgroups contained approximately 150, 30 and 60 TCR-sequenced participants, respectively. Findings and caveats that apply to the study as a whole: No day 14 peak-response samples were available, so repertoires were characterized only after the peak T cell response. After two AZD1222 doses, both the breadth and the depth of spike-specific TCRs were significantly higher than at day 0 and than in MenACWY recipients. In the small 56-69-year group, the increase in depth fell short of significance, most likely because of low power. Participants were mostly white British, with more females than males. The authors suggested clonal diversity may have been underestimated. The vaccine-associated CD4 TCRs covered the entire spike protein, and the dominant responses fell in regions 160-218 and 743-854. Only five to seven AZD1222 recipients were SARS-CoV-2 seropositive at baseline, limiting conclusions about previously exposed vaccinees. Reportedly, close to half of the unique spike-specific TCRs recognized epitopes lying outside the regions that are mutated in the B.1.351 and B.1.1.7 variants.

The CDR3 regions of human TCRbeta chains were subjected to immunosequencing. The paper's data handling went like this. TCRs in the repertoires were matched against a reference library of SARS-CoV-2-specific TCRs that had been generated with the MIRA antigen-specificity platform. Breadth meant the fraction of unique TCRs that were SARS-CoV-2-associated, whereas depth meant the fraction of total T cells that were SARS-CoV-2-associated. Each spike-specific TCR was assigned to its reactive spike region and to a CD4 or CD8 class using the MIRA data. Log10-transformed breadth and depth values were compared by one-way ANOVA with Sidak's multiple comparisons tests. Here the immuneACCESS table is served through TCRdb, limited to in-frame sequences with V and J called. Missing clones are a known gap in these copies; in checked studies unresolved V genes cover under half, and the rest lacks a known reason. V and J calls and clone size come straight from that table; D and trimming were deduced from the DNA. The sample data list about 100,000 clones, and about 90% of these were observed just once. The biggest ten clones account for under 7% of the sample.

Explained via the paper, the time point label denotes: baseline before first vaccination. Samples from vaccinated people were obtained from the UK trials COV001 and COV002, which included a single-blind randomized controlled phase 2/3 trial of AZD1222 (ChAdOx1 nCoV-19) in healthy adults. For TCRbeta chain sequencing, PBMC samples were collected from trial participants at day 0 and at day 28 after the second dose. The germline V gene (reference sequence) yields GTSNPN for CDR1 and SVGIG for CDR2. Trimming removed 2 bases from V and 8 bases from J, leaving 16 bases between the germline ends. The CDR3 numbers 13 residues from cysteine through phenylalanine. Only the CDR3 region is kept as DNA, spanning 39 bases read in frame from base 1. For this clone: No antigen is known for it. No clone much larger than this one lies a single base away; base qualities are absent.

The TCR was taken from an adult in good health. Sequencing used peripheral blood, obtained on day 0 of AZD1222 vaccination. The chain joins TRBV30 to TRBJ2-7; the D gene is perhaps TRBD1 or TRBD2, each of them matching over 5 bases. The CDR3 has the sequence CAWSPPGPAQQYF. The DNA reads TGTGCCTGGAGTCCACCGGGACCCGCGCAGCAGTACTTC.